Below are 22 T cell receptor beta chains sequenced from a single sample in a study of human T cells and chemical hapten exposure. Time point given: pre-sensitization, week 0. The treatment here: therapeutic diphenylcyclopropenone sensitization with weekly scalp DPC. TCRdb ran MiXCR on the RACE reads and lists one entry per CDR3 protein. This table holds some 200,000 distinct CDR3 sequences, around 30% found once. Sequencing was performed on whole blood, taken in connection with sensitization to the hapten diphenylcyclopropenone (DPC). These receptor sequences come from a woman aged 25 to 39 with alopecia areata. Some clones in this sample may be carry-over from other donors' samples.

The genes are TRBV7-3 and TRBJ2-2, with a weak D call TRBD2 (5 bases). The CDR3 covers 18 residues. In germline, CDR1 is SGHTA, CDR2 FQGTGA. The V and J ends lost 5 bases and 1 base respectively, with 20 bases between them. The CDR3 region has the DNA TGTGCCAGCAGCCTTCTCGGGGTAGCTTCGTTGAACACCGGGGAGCTGTTTTTT. It codes for CASSLLGVASLNTGELFF. Complete variable domain (other parts from reference TRBV7-3 and TRBJ2-2): GAGVSQTPSNKVTEKGKYVELRCDPISGHTALYWYRQSLGQGPEFLIYFQGTGAADDSGLPNDRFFAVRPEGSVSTLKIQRTERGDSAVYLCASSLLGVASLNTGELFFGEGSRLTVL.

The J gene is TRBJ2-2, the V gene TRBV24-1; D not certain. V lost 3 bases to trimming and J lost 3 bases, with 7 bases between them. The CDR3 spans 14 residues. Germline V gene lookup returns CDR1 KGHDR and CDR2 SFDVKD. The CDR3 is CATSDPRYTGELFF. The CDR3 nucleotides read TGTGCCACCAGTGATCCCCGGTACACCGGGGAGCTGTTTTTT.

The genes are TRBV29-1 and TRBJ2-2; the D is unclear. CDR1 SQVTM and CDR2 ANQGSEA come from the germline V gene. Trimming stripped 2 bases from V and 1 base from J, with 8 bases between. The CDR3 covers 14 residues. In nucleotides, the CDR3 is TGCAGCGTTGAACCGGGCTTGAACACCGGGGAGCTGTTTTTT. Amino acids: CSVEPGLNTGELFF.

The chain recombines TRBV29-1 with TRBJ2-3, with 10 bases matching TRBD2. Germline V lookup: CDR1 SQVTM, CDR2 ANQGSEA. The CDR3 totals 14 residues. The junction had 5 bases not matched to a gene; V was cut back by 4 bases and J by 4 bases. CDR3 bases: TGCAGCGTTGGGGCTAGCGGGAGCTCAGATACGCAGTATTTT. It specifies CSVGASGSSDTQYF.

The chain uses TRBV7-8 and TRBJ1-3; D remains unclear. Germline V gives CDR1 SGHVS, CDR2 FQNEAQ. V was clipped by 5 bases and J by 8 bases, with 13 bases between them. The CDR3 sequence is 13 residues long. CDR3 loop: CASSPRETDTIYF. In DNA form, the CDR3 reads TGTGCCAGCAGCCCTAGAGAGACGGACACCATATATTTT.

The V call is TRBV5-1, the J call TRBJ1-1; no firm D call. Between the trimmed V and J ends, which lost 0 bases and 0 bases, there was a span of 9 bases. The CDR3 sequence is 15 residues long. CDR1 and CDR2 (germline): SGHRS, YFSETQ. CDR3: CASSLAPLMNTEAFF. The CDR3 DNA sequence: TGCGCCAGCAGCTTGGCTCCCCTTATGAACACTGAAGCTTTCTTT.

The CDR3 region is CASSQDHGYEQYF. The CDR3 DNA reads as TGCGCCAGCAGCCAAGATCATGGGTACGAGCAGTACTTC. The gene calls are TRBV4-1 and TRBJ2-7; no clear D. With 0 bases removed from V and 4 bases from J, the gap between germline ends came to 7 bases. The CDR3 extends over 13 amino acids. Germline values: CDR1 MGHRA, CDR2 YSYEKL.

This clonotype was observed a handful of times. V usage is TRBV25-1 and J usage is TRBJ2-7; possible D gene TRBD1, 5 bases. V was trimmed by 8 bases and J by 0 bases, leaving 11 bases between them. The germline V gene has CDR1 MGHDK and CDR2 SYGVNS. This CDR3 is built from 13 residues. The CDR3 is CASGLRGSYEQYF. For the CDR3, the DNA is TGTGCCAGCGGATTAAGGGGCTCCTACGAGCAGTACTTC.

This clonotype was counted only a few times. This chain uses TRBV20-1 with TRBJ2-7, with 9 positions matching TRBD1. The CDR3 spans 13 residues. Germline CDR1 is DFQATT and CDR2 is SNEGSKA (reference sequence). The ends lost 6 bases at V and 1 base at J; junction bases unmatched: 4. The CDR3 nucleotides read TGCAGTGCCGAGGACAGGGGTTCCTACGAGCAGTACTTC. Translating gives CSAEDRGSYEQYF.

The chain couples TRBV25-1 to TRBJ2-7; 12 positions match TRBD1. This CDR3 spans 17 amino acids. J was trimmed by 5 bases and V by 1 base; bases with no gene match: 9. CDR1 MGHDK and CDR2 SYGVNS come from the germline V gene. In DNA form, the CDR3 reads TGTGCCAGCAGTGAATTTAGCCCCGGGACAGGGGGCCACGAGCAGTACTTC. Translated: CASSEFSPGTGGHEQYF.

The table lists this clonotype with a few counts. The chain has TRBV12-3 or TRBV12-4 and TRBJ1-5, with 7 bases matching TRBD1. With 5 bases clipped from V and 6 bases from J, the junction kept 10 bases outside the gene matches. CDR3 length equals 15 residues. The CDR3 DNA is TGTGCCAGCAGTACTACGGACAGGTGGGGTCAGCCCCAGCATTTT. It encodes CASSTTDRWGQPQHF.

Ten or more counts support this clonotype. This rearrangement joins TRBV28 to TRBJ2-1, with 8 bases fitting TRBD2. Looked up from germline, CDR1 is MDHEN and CDR2 is SYDVKM. With V trimmed by 5 bases and J by 7 bases, 7 bases remained unmatched. The length of the CDR3 is 14 residues. The CDR3 sequence is CASSPGGARNEQFF. CDR3 nucleotide sequence: TGTGCCAGCAGTCCGGGGGGGGCTCGGAATGAGCAGTTCTTC.

The chain carries TRBV20-1 and TRBJ2-1; D is possibly TRBD2 (6 bases). CDR1 and CDR2 from the germline V gene are DFQATT and SNEGSKA (reference sequence). The CDR3 length is 14 residues. Trimming took off 1 base at V and 7 bases at J, with 14 bases between the two ends. The CDR3 DNA sequence: TGCAGTGCTAGAGGCGGGAACCAACCGAATGAGCAGTTCTTC. This sequence encodes CSARGGNQPNEQFF.

The sample holds a few counts of this clonotype. This sequence joins TRBV3-1 and TRBJ2-1, with 10 bases fitting TRBD2. CDR3 size: 14 residues. V trimming: 4 bases; J trimming: 10 bases; junction bases outside the gene matches: 7. The germline V gene has CDR1 LGHDT and CDR2 YNNKEL (reference sequence). CDR3 loop: CASSLPGLAYEQFF. The CDR3 DNA sequence: TGTGCCAGCAGCCTGCCGGGACTAGCGTACGAGCAGTTCTTC.

This clonotype was counted between two and nine times. This chain links TRBV20-1 with TRBJ2-7; possible D gene TRBD2, 7 bases. Trimming stripped 2 bases from V and 7 bases from J, with 12 bases between. Germline values: CDR1 DFQATT, CDR2 SNEGSKA (reference sequence). The CDR3 runs to 12 residues. The CDR3 region is CSARSGGREQYF. The CDR3 DNA sequence: TGCAGTGCTAGATCCGGGGGGCGAGAGCAGTACTTC.

This CDR3 is CASILAGARGEQFF. CDR3 sequence (DNA): TGTGCCAGCATCCTAGCGGGGGCCAGGGGTGAGCAGTTCTTC. This chain joins TRBV28 and TRBJ2-1; 10 bases fit TRBD2. Germline V gives CDR1 MDHEN, CDR2 SYDVKM. Trimming at V came to 7 bases and at J to 9 bases, leaving 9 bases not matched to a gene. The CDR3 length is 14 residues.

The table lists this clonotype with a few counts. The chain joins TRBV7-2 to TRBJ2-5; the match to TRBD2 covers 7 bases. There are 16 residues in the CDR3. Looked up from germline, CDR1 is SGHTA and CDR2 is FQGNSA. Germline trimming cut 7 bases from V and 2 bases from J; bases unmatched to any gene: 13. Here the CDR3 reads CASTPRLAGVQETQYF. The CDR3 DNA reads TGTGCCAGCACCCCCCGACTGGCGGGGGTACAAGAGACCCAGTACTTC.

The chain links TRBV29-1 to TRBJ2-1, with D possibly TRBD1 on 6 matching bases. The CDR3 contains 14 residues. Germline CDR1 is SQVTM and CDR2 is ANQGSEA. V gave up 4 bases and J gave up 6 bases, with 16 bases separating them. The CDR3 sequence: CSVGDTRSPNEQFF. DNA of the CDR3: TGCAGCGTTGGGGACACCAGAAGCCCCAATGAGCAGTTCTTC.

In this sample, this clonotype turned up a few times. The chain links TRBV29-1 to TRBJ2-7; TRBD1 matches at 7 bases. The V and J ends lost 4 bases and 4 bases, in that order; junction bases with no gene match: 10. CDR3 length equals 14 residues. Germline CDR1 is SQVTM and CDR2 is ANQGSEA. Here the CDR3 reads CSVVGQGVLYEQYF. CDR3 DNA sequence: TGCAGCGTTGTGGGGCAGGGGGTTTTGTACGAGCAGTACTTC.

This clonotype has more than one count but fewer than ten. CDR3 nucleotide sequence: TGTGCCAGCAGCCCCGGATGGGCGAACACCGGGGAGCTGTTTTTT. This encodes CASSPGWANTGELFF. The rearrangement uses TRBV28 and TRBJ2-2; D is ambiguous. The V end lost 6 bases, the J end lost 0 bases, and 11 bases lay between the germline ends. Germline V lookup: CDR1 MDHEN, CDR2 SYDVKM. This CDR3 spans 15 amino acids. Combining the CDR3 with reference TRBV28 and TRBJ2-2 gives the whole variable domain DVKVTQSSRYLVKRTGEKVFLECVQDMDHENMFWYRQDPGLGLRLIYFSYDVKMKEKGDIPEGYSVSREKKERFSLILESASTNQTSMYLCASSPGWANTGELFFGEGSRLTVL.

This chain uses TRBV5-1 with TRBJ2-2; no clear D. There are 14 residues in the CDR3. V was trimmed by 5 bases and J by 2 bases, leaving 10 bases between them. Germline values: CDR1 SGHRS, CDR2 YFSETQ. DNA of the CDR3: TGCGCCAGCAGACTCACAATAAACACCGGGGAGCTGTTTTTT. Protein product: CASRLTINTGELFF.

This clonotype was seen a handful of times. The CDR3 spells CASSTGGRGTGELFF. The DNA of the CDR3 is TGCGCCAGCAGCACCGGGGGCCGAGGGACCGGGGAGCTGTTTTTT. The chain joins TRBV5-1 to TRBJ2-2; D may be TRBD1 or TRBD2 (6 bases each). Trimming pared 4 bases from V and 5 bases from J, leaving 15 bases between. Germline loops: CDR1 SGHRS, CDR2 YFSETQ. The CDR3 covers 15 residues. Using reference TRBV5-1 and TRBJ2-2 for the parts outside the CDR3, the full variable domain is KAGVTQTPRYLIKTRGQQVTLSCSPISGHRSVSWYQQTPGQGLQFLFEYFSETQRNKGNFPGRFSGRQFSNSRSEMNVSTLELGDSALYLCASSTGGRGTGELFFGEGSRLTVL.